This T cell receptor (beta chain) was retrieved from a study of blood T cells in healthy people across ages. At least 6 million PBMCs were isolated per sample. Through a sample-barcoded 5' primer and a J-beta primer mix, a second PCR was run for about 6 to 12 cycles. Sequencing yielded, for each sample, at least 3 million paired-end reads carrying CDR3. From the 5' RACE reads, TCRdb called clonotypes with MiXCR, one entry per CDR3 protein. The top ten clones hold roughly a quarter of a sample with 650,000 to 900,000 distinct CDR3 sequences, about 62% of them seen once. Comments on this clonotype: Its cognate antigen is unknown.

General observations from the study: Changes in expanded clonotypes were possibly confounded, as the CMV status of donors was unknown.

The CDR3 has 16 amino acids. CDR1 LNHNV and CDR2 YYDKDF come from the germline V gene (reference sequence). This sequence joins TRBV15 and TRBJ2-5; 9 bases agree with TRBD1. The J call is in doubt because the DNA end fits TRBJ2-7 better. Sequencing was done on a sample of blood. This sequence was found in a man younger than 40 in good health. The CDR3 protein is CATSRGAGQGSYEQYF. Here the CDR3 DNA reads TGTGCCACCAGCAGAGGAGCGGGACAGGGTTCCTACGAGCAGTACTTC.